This T cell receptor (beta chain) was found in a study of T cell responses to AZD1222 COVID-19 vaccine. Study context: Whether given at about 4 or about 12 weeks, second doses were pooled. Study findings and constraints: Spike was spanned by vaccine-associated CD4 TCRs, with dominance at 160-218 and 743-854. Just a handful of people given AZD1222 tested seropositive at baseline. After the peak T cell response, and only then, were repertoires sampled.

Germline loops: CDR1 SGHRS, CDR2 YFSETQ. The length of the CDR3 is 16 residues. V was trimmed by 5 bases and J by 5 bases, leaving 19 bases between them. On this clone itself: What it recognizes is unknown.

The data were produced by immunoSEQ multiplex PCR, yet TCRdb's version contains in-frame clones alone and is incomplete. Of tens of thousands of clones in the sample, 80% to 90% are singletons; the top ten hold less than 25%. The starting material was peripheral blood, obtained on day 0 of AZD1222 vaccination. The V call is TRBV5-1, the J call TRBJ2-2; tentative D call: TRBD2 (7 bases). This TCR was recovered from an adult in good health. In nucleotides, the CDR3 is TGCGCCAGCAGTCCCGCTGGGGGGGCCGTAACCGGGGAGCTGTTTTTT. Amino acid sequence: CASSPAGGAVTGELFF. The entire variable domain, with the rest obtained from reference TRBV5-1 and TRBJ2-2, is as follows: KAGVTQTPRYLIKTRGQQVTLSCSPISGHRSVSWYQQTPGQGLQFLFEYFSETQRNKGNFPGRFSGRQFSNSRSEMNVSTLELGDSALYLCASSPAGGAVTGELFFGEGSRLTVL.